These 7 T cell receptor beta chains were sequenced from one sample in a study of response to subunit inactivated influenza vaccine. Each CDR3 protein gets one entry after TCRdb re-called the RT-PCR reads with MiXCR. The data contain about 610,000 distinct CDR3 sequences, roughly 15% of them singletons. The input for sequencing was PBMCs from blood, taken 11 to 12 days after vaccination. These TCRs come from a man between 50 and 59 years old who received an inactivated influenza vaccine.

The CDR3 protein is CASSDRGTETQYF. The CDR3 DNA is TGTGCCAGCAGTGACAGGGGGACGGAGACCCAGTACTTC. J is TRBJ2-5 and V is TRBV7-9, with 9 bases lining up with TRBD1. From germline, CDR1 is SEHNR and CDR2 FQNEAQ (reference sequence). CDR3 size: 13 residues. The V segment lost 6 bases and the J segment 5 bases; nucleotides outside the gene matches: 4.

V is TRBV4-3 and J is TRBJ2-2, with a tentative D call TRBD2 (6 bases). V shed 4 bases and J shed 8 bases, with 17 bases lying between them. Germline V CDR1 and CDR2: LGHNA, YSLEER. The CDR3 loop spans 15 amino acids. CDR3 sequence reads: CASSLGSGHIGELFF. As DNA, the CDR3 is TGCGCCAGCAGCCTCGGGAGTGGGCATATTGGGGAGCTGTTTTTT.

This clonotype turned up a few times. This rearrangement joins TRBV5-1 to TRBJ2-7; 7 nucleotides match TRBD1. Germline V gene lookup returns CDR1 SGHRS and CDR2 YFSETQ. V lost 4 bases, J lost 1 base, and 14 bases stayed unmatched. The CDR3 runs to 17 residues. The CDR3 sequence: CASSPPTKDRSSYEQYF. Written as DNA, the CDR3 is TGCGCCAGCAGCCCACCCACAAAGGACAGGTCATCCTACGAGCAGTACTTC.

This clonotype was seen more than once but under ten times. The chain is built from TRBV29-1 and TRBJ2-3; 15 bases align to TRBD2. The germline gives CDR1 SQVTM, CDR2 ANQGSEA. The CDR3 sequence is 16 residues long. V lost 4 bases, J lost 0 bases, and 2 bases stayed unmatched. The chain's CDR3 is CSVVGTSGRSTDTQYF. In nucleotides, the CDR3 is TGCAGCGTTGTTGGGACTAGCGGGAGGAGCACAGATACGCAGTATTTT.

This clonotype was observed a handful of times. This chain connects TRBV4-3 to TRBJ1-2; TRBD1 agrees at 7 bases. The CDR3 has 19 residues. Germline values: CDR1 LGHNA, CDR2 YSLEER. V gave up 4 bases and J gave up 0 bases; unmatched junction bases: 17. CDR3 sequence reads: CASSRMGMTGTASNYGYTF. In DNA form, the CDR3 reads TGCGCCAGCAGCCGGATGGGAATGACCGGGACAGCATCTAACTATGGCTACACCTTC.

This clonotype was detected only a few times. CDR3 region: CATSLSEETQYF. CDR3 coding DNA: TGTGCCACCAGTTTATCGGAAGAGACCCAGTACTTC. The chain employs TRBV24-1 and TRBJ2-5; D unresolved. From germline, CDR1 is KGHDR and CDR2 SFDVKD. V lost 6 bases and J 3 bases, leaving 7 bases between the germline ends. The CDR3 sequence is 12 residues long.

The CDR3 nucleotides read TGTGCCAGCAGCTCCGGACTAGACGGGAACTACGAGCAGTACTTC. Protein product: CASSSGLDGNYEQYF. The chain uses TRBV9 and TRBJ2-7; 7 bases are a match to TRBD2. The CDR3 covers 15 residues. Trimming cost V 4 bases and J 3 bases; bases outside gene matches: 10. CDR1 and CDR2 (germline): SGDLS, YYNGEE. Drawing the rest from reference TRBV9 and TRBJ2-7, the complete variable domain is DSGVTQTPKHLITATGQRVTLRCSPRSGDLSVYWYQQSLDQGLQFLIQYYNGEERAKGNILERFSAQQFPDLHSELNLSSLELGDSALYFCASSSGLDGNYEQYFGPGTRLTVT.